Listed below are T cell receptor beta chains from one sample, sequenced in a study of T cell changes during pregnancy in multiple sclerosis. Assay: immunoSEQ multiplex PCR; the TCRdb copy retains only in-frame clones and omits some. This sample has about 60,000 clones; 90% to 95% occur once, and the top ten carry around 0.93%. This specimen consisted of peripheral blood, obtained in the first trimester of pregnancy. The receptors originated from a female donor with multiple sclerosis, enrolled in a pregnancy study. Each CDR3 is given with its conserved first and last residue.

TRBV14,TRBJ1-6,CASSRGLDSPLHF
TRBV19,TRBJ2-7,CASSIQGWGEQYF
TRBV9,TRBJ1-2,CASSVEPGGIPANGYTF
TRBV7-3,-,CASSRDPQGELFF
TRBV6-5,TRBJ1-1,CASSYSRQGYTEAFF
TRBV21-1,TRBJ1-1,CASSKTGNSLFMNTEAFF
TRBV7-2,TRBJ2-5,CASSLARYKETQYF
TRBV5-5,TRBJ1-1,CASSLLQGLNTEAFF
TRBV7-2,TRBJ1-4,CASSSQGFNEKLFF
TRBV5-4,TRBJ2-7,CASSLDSRRNVEQYF
TRBV5-1,TRBJ1-3,CASSLGGRTTSGNTIYF
TRBV7-3,TRBJ2-1,CASSFPGTGAYNEQFF
TRBV5-5,TRBJ1-2,CASSLAILEGYGYTF
TRBV7-2,TRBJ1-4,CASSLALPGANEKLFF
TRBV10-3,TRBJ2-5,CATQATGERRETQYF
TRBV13,TRBJ1-1,CASSLDQGYTEAFF
TRBV6-4,TRBJ2-3,CASSDPPADTQYF
TRBV10-3,TRBJ1-5,CASLGTGQGNQPQHF
TRBV7-2,TRBJ2-1,CASRPPAGGYNEQFF
TRBV11-2,TRBJ1-1,CASLEFGNTEAFF
TRBV4-1,TRBJ1-2,CASSQGPQSYGYTF
TRBV5-8,TRBJ1-1,CASSLRVSEAFF
TRBV9,TRBJ2-7,CASSVGKRGDIYEQYF
TRBV7-2,TRBJ1-4,CASSREPTNEKLFF